A selection of T cell receptor beta chains follows, all from one sample in a study of cytomegalovirus exposure and HLA in healthy donors. Produced via immunoSEQ multiplex PCR; TCRdb's table is partial and in-frame only. The table records about 160,000 clones, 65% to 85% of them present only once. Source material: PBMCs. Every receptor here comes from a male donor in good health and CMV-seropositive. Both conserved end residues are part of each CDR3. The D gene is left open where the match is weak. Clone size is given for some rows only: seen once, a few or many times, or a class if the clone is expanded.

CDR3 DNA: TGCGCCAGCAGCTTGGTCGGGGTGGCCGGGGAGCTGTTTTTT
CDR3 protein: CASSLVGVAGELFF
D gene: NA
clone size: NA
J gene: TRBJ2-2
CDR3 length: 14
V gene: TRBV5-1

CDR3 DNA: TGTGCCAGCAGCTTAAGGAGCAGGGGGCTTAGGGGAGATACGCAGTATTTT
CDR3 protein: CASSLRSRGLRGDTQYF
D gene: TRBD1
clone size: few
J gene: TRBJ2-3
CDR3 length: 17
V gene: TRBV7-6

CDR3 DNA: TGTGCCAGCAGTGAACAGGTTCTAGCTGTAAATGAGCAGTTCTTC
CDR3 protein: CASSEQVLAVNEQFF
D gene: NA
clone size: NA
J gene: TRBJ2-1
CDR3 length: 15
V gene: TRBV6-1

CDR3 DNA: TGTGCCAGCAGTCTAGGGACAGGGGGCGGCTACGAGCAGTACTTC
CDR3 protein: CASSLGTGGGYEQYF
D gene: NA
clone size: NA
J gene: TRBJ2-7
CDR3 length: 15
V gene: TRBV21-1

CDR3 DNA: TGCAGCGTTGGACGGGAGAACACTGAAGCTTTCTTT
CDR3 protein: CSVGRENTEAFF
D gene: NA
clone size: few
J gene: TRBJ1-1
CDR3 length: 12
V gene: TRBV29-1

CDR3 DNA: TGTGCCAGCAGCTCTCGACTAGCGGGAGGCGAGCAGTACTTC
CDR3 protein: CASSSRLAGGEQYF
D gene: TRBD2
clone size: NA
J gene: TRBJ2-7
CDR3 length: 14
V gene: TRBV11-1

CDR3 DNA: TGTGCCAGCAGCTTGATAGCGGGTGGCACCGGGGAGCTGTTTTTT
CDR3 protein: CASSLIAGGTGELFF
D gene: TRBD2
clone size: NA
J gene: TRBJ2-2
CDR3 length: 15
V gene: TRBV5-6

CDR3 DNA: TGTGCCAGCAGCCAAGAGGGGCAGGCCTACTACGAGCAGTACTTC
CDR3 protein: CASSQEGQAYYEQYF
D gene: NA
clone size: NA
J gene: TRBJ2-7
CDR3 length: 15
V gene: TRBV4-2

CDR3 DNA: TGCGCCAGCAGCCAAGGGAGCGCAGACAGCAATCAGCCCCAGCATTTT
CDR3 protein: CASSQGSADSNQPQHF
D gene: NA
clone size: NA
J gene: TRBJ1-5
CDR3 length: 16
V gene: TRBV4-1

CDR3 DNA: TGTGCCAGCAGTTTATACAGGACAGCGAACACTGAAGCTTTCTTT
CDR3 protein: CASSLYRTANTEAFF
D gene: NA
clone size: once
J gene: TRBJ1-1
CDR3 length: 15
V gene: TRBV28

CDR3 DNA: TGTGCCTGGACCGAGGGGGCGATTGGCTACACCTTC
CDR3 protein: CAWTEGAIGYTF
D gene: TRBD1
clone size: NA
J gene: TRBJ1-2
CDR3 length: 12
V gene: TRBV30

CDR3 DNA: TGTGCCAGCAGTGGACTAGCGGGAGGTGGCGAGCAGTACTTC
CDR3 protein: CASSGLAGGGEQYF
D gene: TRBD2
clone size: NA
J gene: TRBJ2-7
CDR3 length: 14
V gene: TRBV6-5

CDR3 DNA: TGTGCCACCATAGGGACTTCAACCCAAGGGACTGAAGCTTTCTTT
CDR3 protein: CATIGTSTQGTEAFF
D gene: NA
clone size: once
J gene: TRBJ1-1
CDR3 length: 15
V gene: TRBV15

CDR3 DNA: TGTGCCATCAGTGAGTCGTCCGGCAGGGGAGAGGAAGGCTACACCTTC
CDR3 protein: CAISESSGRGEEGYTF
D gene: NA
clone size: NA
J gene: TRBJ1-2
CDR3 length: 16
V gene: TRBV10-3

CDR3 DNA: TGTGCCAGCAGCTACTCGGGGACTAGCGGGAGCAAATACTCCTACGAGCAGTACTTC
CDR3 protein: CASSYSGTSGSKYSYEQYF
D gene: TRBD2
clone size: NA
J gene: TRBJ2-7
CDR3 length: 19
V gene: TRBV2

CDR3 DNA: TGTGCCAGCAGCTTCCCAGGTCGTCGAGATACGCAGTATTTT
CDR3 protein: CASSFPGRRDTQYF
D gene: NA
clone size: NA
J gene: TRBJ2-3
CDR3 length: 14
V gene: TRBV11-1

CDR3 DNA: TGTGCCAGCAGTGTACAGGTCTATAATTCACCCCTCCACTTT
CDR3 protein: CASSVQVYNSPLHF
D gene: NA
clone size: few
J gene: TRBJ1-6
CDR3 length: 14
V gene: TRBV28

CDR3 DNA: TGTTCCAGCAGCTTTACTAGCGACGACTACAATGAGCAGTTCTTC
CDR3 protein: CSSSFTSDDYNEQFF
D gene: TRBD2
clone size: NA
J gene: TRBJ2-1
CDR3 length: 15
V gene: TRBV7-9

CDR3 DNA: TGTGCCAGCAGTGAATTTTTGGACAGGCCCTACGAGCAGTACTTC
CDR3 protein: CASSEFLDRPYEQYF
D gene: TRBD1
clone size: NA
J gene: TRBJ2-7
CDR3 length: 15
V gene: TRBV25-1

CDR3 DNA: TGTGCCAGCAGCGCGCAGGGGGAAAATCAGCCCCAGCATTTT
CDR3 protein: CASSAQGENQPQHF
D gene: TRBD1
clone size: NA
J gene: TRBJ1-5
CDR3 length: 14
V gene: TRBV7-2

CDR3 DNA: TGTGCCAGCAGCTTAACGACAGGAGCTGAAGCTTTCTTT
CDR3 protein: CASSLTTGAEAFF
D gene: NA
clone size: NA
J gene: TRBJ1-1
CDR3 length: 13
V gene: TRBV7-2

CDR3 DNA: TGTGCCAGCAGCCAGCTTAGCGGTCCCTACGAGCAGTACTTC
CDR3 protein: CASSQLSGPYEQYF
D gene: NA
clone size: once
J gene: TRBJ2-7
CDR3 length: 14
V gene: TRBV4-2

CDR3 DNA: TGTGCCAGCACTCGACTAGCGGAGATCTACGAGCAGTACTTC
CDR3 protein: CASTRLAEIYEQYF
D gene: TRBD2
clone size: NA
J gene: TRBJ2-7
CDR3 length: 14
V gene: TRBV28

CDR3 DNA: TGTGCCAGCAGCCAAGGACAGGGAGAAAGTCAGCCCCAGCATTTT
CDR3 protein: CASSQGQGESQPQHF
D gene: TRBD1
clone size: NA
J gene: TRBJ1-5
CDR3 length: 15
V gene: TRBV14

CDR3 DNA: TGTGCCAGCAGGGGCTCCGGGACAGGGTCCTCCCAGCAGTACTTC
CDR3 protein: CASRGSGTGSSQQYF
D gene: TRBD1
clone size: NA
J gene: TRBJ2-7
CDR3 length: 15
V gene: TRBV6-1

CDR3 DNA: TGCGCCAGCAGCGGGTGGGAGAGACCCTACGAGCAGTACTTC
CDR3 protein: CASSGWERPYEQYF
D gene: NA
clone size: NA
J gene: TRBJ2-7
CDR3 length: 14
V gene: TRBV5-1

CDR3 DNA: TGTGCCTGGAGTAAGGCGGCCGCGGGATATCAGCATTTT
CDR3 protein: CAWSKAAAGYQHF
D gene: NA
clone size: NA
J gene: TRBJ1-5
CDR3 length: 13
V gene: TRBV30

CDR3 DNA: TGTTCCAGCAGCTTCAGCGGGCCTAGCACAGATACGCAGTATTTT
CDR3 protein: CSSSFSGPSTDTQYF
D gene: NA
clone size: NA
J gene: TRBJ2-3
CDR3 length: 15
V gene: TRBV7-9

CDR3 DNA: TGTGCCAGCAGTTTGGCCGGGACAGAAGCTTTCTTT
CDR3 protein: CASSLAGTEAFF
D gene: NA
clone size: NA
J gene: TRBJ1-1
CDR3 length: 12
V gene: TRBV27

CDR3 DNA: TGTGCCAGCAGCAGAGGGACTAGCGGGAGTTTAGGCAATGAGCAGTTCTTC
CDR3 protein: CASSRGTSGSLGNEQFF
D gene: TRBD2
clone size: NA
J gene: TRBJ2-1
CDR3 length: 17
V gene: TRBV7-9

CDR3 DNA: TGTGCCAGCAGCTCCCCAGCGGGAAGATACTACAATGAGCAGTTCTTC
CDR3 protein: CASSSPAGRYYNEQFF
D gene: TRBD2
clone size: NA
J gene: TRBJ2-1
CDR3 length: 16
V gene: TRBV11-3

CDR3 DNA: TGTGCCAGCAGGGACAGAAGCACAGATACGCAGTATTTT
CDR3 protein: CASRDRSTDTQYF
D gene: NA
clone size: few
J gene: TRBJ2-3
CDR3 length: 13
V gene: TRBV7-9

CDR3 DNA: TGTGCCAGCAGTTACCCAGGGTCTGGGGAGCTGTTTTTT
CDR3 protein: CASSYPGSGELFF
D gene: NA
clone size: NA
J gene: TRBJ2-2
CDR3 length: 13
V gene: TRBV6-5

CDR3 DNA: TGTGCCAGCAGTTACAGCGGGAGTGAGGCAGATACGCAGTATTTT
CDR3 protein: CASSYSGSEADTQYF
D gene: TRBD2
clone size: NA
J gene: TRBJ2-3
CDR3 length: 15
V gene: TRBV6-5

CDR3 DNA: TGTGCCAGCAGCCCCGGGACAGGGGGATTCTGGGCTCCCGGGGAGCTGTTTTTT
CDR3 protein: CASSPGTGGFWAPGELFF
D gene: TRBD1
clone size: few
J gene: TRBJ2-2
CDR3 length: 18
V gene: TRBV2

CDR3 DNA: TGTGCCAGCAGTGAATCGGGGGGGGCGAGAGGAAACACCATATATTTT
CDR3 protein: CASSESGGARGNTIYF
D gene: NA
clone size: NA
J gene: TRBJ1-3
CDR3 length: 16
V gene: TRBV25-1

CDR3 DNA: TGTGCCAGCAGCTTGGTGGGACAGCCCTATCGATCCTACGAGCAGTACTTC
CDR3 protein: CASSLVGQPYRSYEQYF
D gene: TRBD1
clone size: few
J gene: TRBJ2-7
CDR3 length: 17
V gene: TRBV5-4

CDR3 DNA: TGTGCCAGCAGCCATACAGGGGCCGGAGAGACCCAGTACTTC
CDR3 protein: CASSHTGAGETQYF
D gene: TRBD1
clone size: NA
J gene: TRBJ2-5
CDR3 length: 14
V gene: TRBV16

CDR3 DNA: TGTGCGATCGGGGGGTCCACGGGCTCCTATAATTCACCCCTCCACTTT
CDR3 protein: CAIGGSTGSYNSPLHF
D gene: NA
clone size: NA
J gene: TRBJ1-6
CDR3 length: 16
V gene: TRBV10-3

CDR3 DNA: TGTGCCAGCACACAGCCCGGGATTTCGGGCTACACCTTC
CDR3 protein: CASTQPGISGYTF
D gene: NA
clone size: NA
J gene: TRBJ1-2
CDR3 length: 13
V gene: TRBV6-1

CDR3 DNA: TGTGCCAGCAGCTTAAACGGCGGCACTGAAGCTTTCTTT
CDR3 protein: CASSLNGGTEAFF
D gene: NA
clone size: NA
J gene: TRBJ1-1
CDR3 length: 13
V gene: TRBV7-3

CDR3 DNA: TGTGCCAGCAGTGAAAACTCACAGGGCTACGAGCAGTACTTC
CDR3 protein: CASSENSQGYEQYF
D gene: NA
clone size: NA
J gene: TRBJ2-7
CDR3 length: 14
V gene: TRBV6-5

CDR3 DNA: TGCAGCGCCGCCCGAATCGAGGTTGGCTACACCTTC
CDR3 protein: CSAARIEVGYTF
D gene: NA
clone size: NA
J gene: TRBJ1-2
CDR3 length: 12
V gene: TRBV29-1

CDR3 DNA: TGCAGCGCTTGGGGCCACGGGGAGCTGTTTTTT
CDR3 protein: CSAWGHGELFF
D gene: NA
clone size: NA
J gene: TRBJ2-2
CDR3 length: 11
V gene: TRBV29-1

CDR3 DNA: TGTGCCAGCAGCTTTCCCGGGGGGCACTATGGCTACACCTTC
CDR3 protein: CASSFPGGHYGYTF
D gene: NA
clone size: NA
J gene: TRBJ1-2
CDR3 length: 14
V gene: TRBV13

CDR3 DNA: TGCAGTGCTCGACTAGCGAGTGAGCAGTTCTTC
CDR3 protein: CSARLASEQFF
D gene: TRBD2
clone size: NA
J gene: TRBJ2-1
CDR3 length: 11
V gene: TRBV20-1

CDR3 DNA: TGTGCCAGCAGCTTGGGGGGCCTGAACACTGAAGCTTTCTTT
CDR3 protein: CASSLGGLNTEAFF
D gene: NA
clone size: NA
J gene: TRBJ1-1
CDR3 length: 14
V gene: TRBV5-8

CDR3 DNA: TGTGCCAGTACCATAACAGGGACCCTATTCACAGATACGCAGTATTTT
CDR3 protein: CASTITGTLFTDTQYF
D gene: NA
clone size: NA
J gene: TRBJ2-3
CDR3 length: 16
V gene: TRBV19

CDR3 DNA: TGTGCCAGCAGCACGGGGGGACTAGCAGGCACAGATACGCAGTATTTT
CDR3 protein: CASSTGGLAGTDTQYF
D gene: TRBD2
clone size: NA
J gene: TRBJ2-3
CDR3 length: 16
V gene: TRBV5-6

CDR3 DNA: TGTGCCAGCAGCCGCTCGAGTTTGAACACTGAAGCTTTCTTT
CDR3 protein: CASSRSSLNTEAFF
D gene: NA
clone size: NA
J gene: TRBJ1-1
CDR3 length: 14
V gene: TRBV11-2

CDR3 DNA: TGCGCCAGCAGCTTGGTCGGGTCAGCCTTCAATGAGCAGTTCTTC
CDR3 protein: CASSLVGSAFNEQFF
D gene: NA
clone size: NA
J gene: TRBJ2-1
CDR3 length: 15
V gene: TRBV5-1

CDR3 DNA: TGCGCCAGCAGCCCGACTAGCGGGGCCTACGAGCAGTACTTC
CDR3 protein: CASSPTSGAYEQYF
D gene: TRBD2
clone size: NA
J gene: TRBJ2-7
CDR3 length: 14
V gene: TRBV5-1

CDR3 DNA: TGTGCCAGCCGGACGGGGGGGAACACTGAAGCTTTCTTT
CDR3 protein: CASRTGGNTEAFF
D gene: NA
clone size: NA
J gene: TRBJ1-1
CDR3 length: 13
V gene: TRBV18

CDR3 DNA: TGTGCCAGCAGCTTGCGGGGGGGGCAGTTCTTC
CDR3 protein: CASSLRGGQFF
D gene: TRBD2
clone size: NA
J gene: TRBJ2-1
CDR3 length: 11
V gene: TRBV11-3

CDR3 DNA: TGTGCCAGCTCACCGCAGGACAGGGGAGGATCACCCCTCCACTTT
CDR3 protein: CASSPQDRGGSPLHF
D gene: TRBD1
clone size: NA
J gene: TRBJ1-6
CDR3 length: 15
V gene: TRBV18

CDR3 DNA: TGTGCCAGCAGTCCAGGCCACGGGAAGACTACCTACGAGCAGTACTTC
CDR3 protein: CASSPGHGKTTYEQYF
D gene: NA
clone size: few
J gene: TRBJ2-7
CDR3 length: 16
V gene: TRBV6-6